These T cell receptor beta chains were read from a single sample in a study of beta chain features in type 1 diabetes. Assay: immunoSEQ multiplex PCR; the TCRdb copy retains only in-frame clones and omits some. The data show approximately 280,000 clones, roughly 15% seen once. Input material: naive CD4+ T cells from blood. Receptor source: a man aged 18 to 29 with type 1 diabetes. CDR3s include the opening cysteine and the closing phenylalanine or tryptophan. D genes are given only for firm matches. Clone sizes are given selectively: once, few, many, or a class where the clone is expanded.

CDR3nt	CDR3aa	j_gene	abundance	d_gene	v_gene
TGCAGCGTTGAACTCTTCAATGAGCAGTTCTTC	CSVELFNEQFF	TRBJ2-1	.	.	TRBV29-1
TGTGCCTGGAGTGCTGGGACCAGGGGTAACATTCAGTACTTC	CAWSAGTRGNIQYF	TRBJ2-4	.	.	TRBV30
TGCAGCGTTGTTAGTAAATTTACCTACGAGCAGTACTTC	CSVVSKFTYEQYF	TRBJ2-7	few	.	TRBV29-1
TGCGCCAGCAGCCAAGACCGGGGGGCAAGGAACGAGCAGTACTTC	CASSQDRGARNEQYF	TRBJ2-7	.	.	TRBV4-3
TGTGCCATCAGTGGGCAGGGGGCCGACATTCAGTACTTC	CAISGQGADIQYF	TRBJ2-4	.	TRBD1	TRBV10-3
TGTGCCAGCAGTGACGGGAACTATGGCTACACCTTC	CASSDGNYGYTF	TRBJ1-2	few	.	TRBV25-1
TGTGCCAGCAGCCCTAATCTCAATCAGCCCCAGCATTTT	CASSPNLNQPQHF	TRBJ1-5	once	.	TRBV7-2
TGTGCCAGCAGTCCTGGTGTACATTTGCCCTACGAGCAGTACTTC	CASSPGVHLPYEQYF	TRBJ2-7	.	.	TRBV6-5
TGTGCCAGCAGCTCTAATTACGAGCAGTACTTC	CASSSNYEQYF	TRBJ2-7	few	.	TRBV11-2
TGTGCCAGCAGCCGCAGGACAGGGCACACAGATACGCAGTATTTT	CASSRRTGHTDTQYF	TRBJ2-3	few	TRBD1	TRBV2
TGTGCCAACCGTGGGCCCCAAAACATTCAGTACTTC	CANRGPQNIQYF	TRBJ2-4	few	.	TRBV30
TGTGCCAGCAGCTTACGGGGGGCTTTGACAGATACGCAGTATTTT	CASSLRGALTDTQYF	TRBJ2-3	.	.	TRBV2
TGTGCCAGCAGCTTCTATCCCTCAGGGTTTCCGTATGGCTACACCTTC	CASSFYPSGFPYGYTF	TRBJ1-2	.	.	TRBV5-4
TGCGCCAGCAGCTTGGGGACTAGCGCAGACACGCAGTATTTT	CASSLGTSADTQYF	TRBJ2-3	.	TRBD2	TRBV5-1
TGTGCCAGCAGTGAAGGCGGGAGGGGAGAGACCCAGTACTTC	CASSEGGRGETQYF	TRBJ2-5	few	TRBD2	TRBV2
TGTGCCTGGAGTGTCAGGGGCGACCAGCCCCAGCATTTT	CAWSVRGDQPQHF	TRBJ1-5	.	.	TRBV30
TGTGCCAGCTCACTAAAGGGATCAGGACTTGGACCGTACAATGAGCAGTTCTTC	CASSLKGSGLGPYNEQFF	TRBJ2-1	.	.	TRBV18
TGTGCCAGCAGCTACAGGGGGCGAGAGCAGTTCTTC	CASSYRGREQFF	TRBJ2-1	.	TRBD1	TRBV5-6
TGTGCCAGCAGAACAAGCAATGAGCAGTTCTTC	CASRTSNEQFF	TRBJ2-1	few	.	TRBV2
TGTGCCAGCAGTCTGGATCTAGCGGGGGGAAAAGATACGCAGTATTTT	CASSLDLAGGKDTQYF	TRBJ2-3	few	TRBD2	TRBV28
TGTGCCTGGAGTAACGGAGCGGGAGCGATATACAATGAGCAGTTCTTC	CAWSNGAGAIYNEQFF	TRBJ2-1	.	TRBD2	TRBV30
TGTGCCAGCAGGGACACCAGCTCCTACAATGAGCAGTTCTTC	CASRDTSSYNEQFF	TRBJ2-1	few	.	TRBV25-1
TGTGCCAGCAGCTTAGATCGGAGTACGGTCTACGAGCAGTACTTC	CASSLDRSTVYEQYF	TRBJ2-7	.	.	TRBV7-8
TGTGCCAGCAGCGTAGCCCCAGGGCCCATTCAGTACTTC	CASSVAPGPIQYF	TRBJ2-4	.	.	TRBV9
TGTGCCAGCAGCTTGTCGCTAGCGGGAGTACAAGCGAACACCGGGGAGCTGTTTTTT	CASSLSLAGVQANTGELFF	TRBJ2-2	.	TRBD2	TRBV5-4
TGTGCCAGTAGCTACTTAGGGGACAGCCCCTACGAGCAGTACTTC	CASSYLGDSPYEQYF	TRBJ2-7	.	TRBD1	TRBV19
TGTGCCAGCAGCTCCCACTCGACAGGGTGGAATGAGCAGTTCTTC	CASSSHSTGWNEQFF	TRBJ2-1	.	TRBD1	TRBV5-6
TGTGCCAGCAGCGTAGCTCTATCAATAAACAATGAGCAGTTCTTC	CASSVALSINNEQFF	TRBJ2-1	.	.	TRBV9
TGTGCCAGCAACAGTGACAGGGTCCATGGCTACACCTTC	CASNSDRVHGYTF	TRBJ1-2	few	TRBD1	TRBV5-4
TGTGCCAGCAGCCCGGGACTAGCGGGTGAGCAGTTCTTC	CASSPGLAGEQFF	TRBJ2-1	few	TRBD2	TRBV4-2
TGTGCCAGCAGCTTAGAGCGGGGGACAGATACGCAGTATTTT	CASSLERGTDTQYF	TRBJ2-3	.	TRBD2	TRBV11-2
TGTGCCAGCAGCTTCTCAGGACTAGTTTTTATTGAGCAGTTCTTC	CASSFSGLVFIEQFF	TRBJ2-1	.	TRBD2	TRBV7-2
TGTGCCAGCAGCTTAGACTCCCTTAGCACAGATACGCAGTATTTT	CASSLDSLSTDTQYF	TRBJ2-3	few	.	TRBV5-4
TGTGCCTGGAGTGTACGCGGGGTGATTGAAAAACTGTTTTTT	CAWSVRGVIEKLFF	TRBJ1-4	.	.	TRBV30
TGTGCCAGCAGCCCTAGCGGGAGCTCCTACGAGCAGTACTTC	CASSPSGSSYEQYF	TRBJ2-7	.	TRBD2	TRBV5-4
TGTGCCAGCAGCTCGGGACAGAAAAGTAATCAGCCCCAGCATTTT	CASSSGQKSNQPQHF	TRBJ1-5	once	TRBD1	TRBV7-8
TGTGCCAGCAATGGGGCGGGGCAAGCAGCAGAGACCCAGTACTTC	CASNGAGQAAETQYF	TRBJ2-5	few	.	TRBV11-2
TGTGCCAGCAGCCAAGAGTATCAGACTAGCGTCTACAATGAGCAGTTCTTC	CASSQEYQTSVYNEQFF	TRBJ2-1	few	TRBD2	TRBV14
TGTGCCAGCAGTTACTCGAGGTCAGGGAAACAGGGTGGCTACACCTTC	CASSYSRSGKQGGYTF	TRBJ1-2	.	.	TRBV6-5
TGTGCCAGCAGTGCCCATCCGGGACAGGGGGACTCTTACGAGCAGTACTTC	CASSAHPGQGDSYEQYF	TRBJ2-7	few	TRBD1	TRBV25-1
TGTGCCAGCAGCCTCAGACAGGGAGTAAGAGCTTTCTTT	CASSLRQGVRAFF	TRBJ1-1	few	TRBD1	TRBV11-2
TGTGCCAGCAGCCCGGGACAGACCCTGAAAGCTTTCTTT	CASSPGQTLKAFF	TRBJ1-1	few	TRBD1	TRBV11-3
TGTGCCAGCAGAACCGATCAGTCCACCTCCACAGATACGCAGTATTTT	CASRTDQSTSTDTQYF	TRBJ2-3	.	.	TRBV27
TGTGCCAGCAGCGCAGGGGAAGCCTACGAGCAGTACTTC	CASSAGEAYEQYF	TRBJ2-7	few	.	TRBV6-6
TGTGCCAGCAAGGAGATGGCTAGCATCGATGAGCAGTTCTTC	CASKEMASIDEQFF	TRBJ2-1	few	.	TRBV2
TGTGCCAGCAGTCGACAGAAACTAAGGACAGATACGCAGTATTTT	CASSRQKLRTDTQYF	TRBJ2-3	.	.	TRBV28
TGTGCCAGCAGCTTAGACAGGGTTAGCACAGATACGCAGTATTTT	CASSLDRVSTDTQYF	TRBJ2-3	few	.	TRBV7-2
TGTGCCAGCAGCTCAGGGGACAGGAGCACCGAGCAGTACTTC	CASSSGDRSTEQYF	TRBJ2-7	few	TRBD1	TRBV7-9
TGTGCCAGCAGCGTAAGGACTAGCGGGCTTTACAATGAGCAGTTCTTC	CASSVRTSGLYNEQFF	TRBJ2-1	.	TRBD2	TRBV9
TGCAGCGTTGAATATACGCCGGGGGGCTACGAGCAGTACTTC	CSVEYTPGGYEQYF	TRBJ2-7	.	TRBD2	TRBV29-1
TGCGCCAGCAGCTTGGTTGGTCGGGATTCACCCCTCCACTTT	CASSLVGRDSPLHF	TRBJ1-6	.	.	TRBV5-1
TGCGCCAGCAGCTTGGAGGGGATGGGGACTGAAGCTTTCTTT	CASSLEGMGTEAFF	TRBJ1-1	few	.	TRBV5-1
TGCGCCAGCAGCTCTAGCGGGGCTAGCACAGATACGCAGTATTTT	CASSSSGASTDTQYF	TRBJ2-3	few	TRBD2	TRBV5-1
TGTGCCAGCAGTTTATTAGGGGGAACGCCTGGCTACACCTTC	CASSLLGGTPGYTF	TRBJ1-2	few	.	TRBV27
TGTGCCAGCAGCGGGGGACCGATTAGCAATCAGCCCCAGCATTTT	CASSGGPISNQPQHF	TRBJ1-5	once	.	TRBV6-1